The sequence of this TCR beta chain was determined in a study of blood T cell repertoires in COVID-19. Study context: Donors of Cohort 3 who recovered were those that had two negative PCRs, clearance, or symptom resolution. The United States, Italy and Spain supplied acute and convalescent COVID-19 samples.

J gave up 4 bases and V 5 bases, and 12 bases lay outside the gene matches. From germline, CDR1 is SGHAT and CDR2 FQNNGV. This CDR3 contains 16 residues. Cohorts were based on clinical histories the participants reported. TCRdb's table, derived via immunoSEQ multiplex PCR, lists solely in-frame clones and lacks some. The sample comprises about 400,000 clones, approximately 89% of which are singletons, and around 1.9% rests with the top ten. The rearrangement uses TRBV11-2 and TRBJ1-2; 8 nucleotides align to TRBD1. This receptor was identified in a man aged 35-49 years in a cohort exposed to, infected with or recovered from COVID-19 (not recorded which). The sequencing input was PBMCs or T cells enriched from blood (not recorded which). CDR3 DNA: TGTGCCAGCAGCAACAGGGGGGGGCCCGGGAGCTATGGCTACACCTTC. Protein sequence: CASSNRGGPGSYGYTF.